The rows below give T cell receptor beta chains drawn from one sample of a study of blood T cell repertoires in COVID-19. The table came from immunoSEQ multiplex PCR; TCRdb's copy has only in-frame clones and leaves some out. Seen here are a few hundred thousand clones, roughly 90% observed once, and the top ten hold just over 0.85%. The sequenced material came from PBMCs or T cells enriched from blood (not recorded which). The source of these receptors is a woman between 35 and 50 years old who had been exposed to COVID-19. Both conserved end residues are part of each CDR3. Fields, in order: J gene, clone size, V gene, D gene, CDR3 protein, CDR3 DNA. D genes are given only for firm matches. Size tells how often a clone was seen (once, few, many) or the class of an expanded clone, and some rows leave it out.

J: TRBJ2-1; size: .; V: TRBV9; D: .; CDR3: CASSVTSGEEVGEQFF; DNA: TGTGCCAGCAGCGTTACGTCGGGAGAAGAGGTAGGTGAGCAGTTCTTC
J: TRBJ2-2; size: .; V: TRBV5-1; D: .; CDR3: CASSPEAMGELFF; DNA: TGCGCCAGCAGCCCCGAGGCCATGGGGGAGCTGTTTTTT
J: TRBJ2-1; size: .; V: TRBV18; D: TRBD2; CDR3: CASSPPDSSLAGPTNEQFF; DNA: TGTGCCAGCTCACCACCGGATTCTTCTCTAGCGGGTCCGACTAATGAGCAGTTCTTC
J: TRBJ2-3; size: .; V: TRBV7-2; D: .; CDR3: CASSPASALTDTQYF; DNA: TGTGCCAGCAGCCCAGCTAGCGCCCTCACAGATACGCAGTATTTT
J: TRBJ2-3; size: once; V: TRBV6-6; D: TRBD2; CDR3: CASSLSGGGTDTQYF; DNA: TGTGCCAGCAGCTTGAGCGGGGGGGGGACAGATACGCAGTATTTT
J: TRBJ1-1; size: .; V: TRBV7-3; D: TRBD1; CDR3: CASSLETGLGTEAFF; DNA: TGTGCCAGCAGCTTGGAGACAGGGCTCGGCACTGAAGCTTTCTTT
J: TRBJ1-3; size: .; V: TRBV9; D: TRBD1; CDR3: CASSVGTGRRGYSGNTIYF; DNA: TGTGCCAGCAGCGTTGGGACAGGGCGCAGGGGTTACTCTGGAAACACCATATATTTT
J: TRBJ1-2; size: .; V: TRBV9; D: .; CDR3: CASMSSGNYGYTF; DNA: TGTGCCAGCATGAGCTCGGGTAACTATGGCTACACCTTC
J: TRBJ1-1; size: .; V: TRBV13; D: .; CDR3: CASSVTHRVTEAFF; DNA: TGTGCCAGCAGCGTAACCCACAGGGTCACTGAAGCTTTCTTT
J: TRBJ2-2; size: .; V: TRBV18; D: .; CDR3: CASFTGRRTGELFF; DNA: TGTGCCAGCTTCACGGGGAGGCGCACCGGGGAGCTGTTTTTT
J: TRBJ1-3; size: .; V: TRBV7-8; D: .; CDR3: CASSPEPVPNTIYF; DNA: TGTGCCAGCAGCCCTGAACCGGTGCCTAACACCATATATTTT
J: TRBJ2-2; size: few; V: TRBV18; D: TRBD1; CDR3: CASSPTGTEYTGELFF; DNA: TGTGCCAGCTCACCCACTGGGACAGAGTACACCGGGGAGCTGTTTTTT
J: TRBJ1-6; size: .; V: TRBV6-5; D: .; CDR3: CASSYQGRYNSPLHF; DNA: TGTGCCAGCAGTTATCAGGGTCGATATAATTCACCCCTCCACTTT
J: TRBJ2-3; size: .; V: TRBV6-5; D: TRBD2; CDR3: CASSYLGGGTDTQYF; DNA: TGTGCCAGCAGTTACCTCGGGGGGGGCACAGATACGCAGTATTTT
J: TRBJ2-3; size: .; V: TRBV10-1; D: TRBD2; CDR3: CASSESLAGGRGDTQYF; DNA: TGCGCCAGCAGTGAGTCGCTAGCGGGAGGCCGGGGGGATACGCAGTATTTT
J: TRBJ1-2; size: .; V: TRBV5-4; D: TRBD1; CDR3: CASRPDRETGYTF; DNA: TGTGCCAGCCGCCCAGACAGGGAGACTGGCTACACCTTC
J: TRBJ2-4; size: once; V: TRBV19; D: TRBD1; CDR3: CASRMDREDIQYF; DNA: TGTGCCAGTAGGATGGACAGGGAGGACATTCAGTACTTC
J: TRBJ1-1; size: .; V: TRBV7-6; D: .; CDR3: CASSPQDTTEAFF; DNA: TGTGCCAGCAGCCCCCAGGACACCACTGAAGCTTTCTTT
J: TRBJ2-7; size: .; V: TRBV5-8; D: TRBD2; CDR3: CASSRNSGNLYEQYF; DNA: TGTGCCAGCAGTCGCAATAGCGGGAATCTGTACGAGCAGTACTTC
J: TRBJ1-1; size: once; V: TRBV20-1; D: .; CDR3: CSASTPRQAGNTEAFF; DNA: TGCAGTGCTAGTACCCCCCGACAGGCGGGGAACACTGAAGCTTTCTTT
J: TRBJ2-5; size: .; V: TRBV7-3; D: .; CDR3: CASSRGVLETQYF; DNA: TGTGCCAGCAGCCGCGGGGTTTTGGAGACCCAGTACTTC
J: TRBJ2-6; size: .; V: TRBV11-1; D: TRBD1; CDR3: CASSLAGQGRAGANVLTF; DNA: TGTGCCAGCAGCTTAGCGGGACAGGGACGGGCTGGGGCCAACGTCCTGACTTTC
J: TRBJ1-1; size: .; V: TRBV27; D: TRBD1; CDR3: CASKLRQGVEAFF; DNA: TGTGCCAGCAAACTTAGACAGGGGGTCGAAGCTTTCTTT
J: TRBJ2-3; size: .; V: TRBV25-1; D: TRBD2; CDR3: CASSEELAGTDTQYF; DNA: TGTGCCAGCAGTGAAGAACTAGCGGGCACAGATACGCAGTATTTT
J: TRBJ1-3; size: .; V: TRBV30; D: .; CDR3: CAWNRQGFSGNTIYF; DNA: TGTGCCTGGAATCGTCAGGGCTTCTCTGGAAACACCATATATTTT
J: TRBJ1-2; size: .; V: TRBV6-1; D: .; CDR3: CASSEASYYGYTF; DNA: TGTGCCAGCAGTGAAGCGTCCTACTATGGCTACACCTTC
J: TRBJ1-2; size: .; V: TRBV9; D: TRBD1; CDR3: CASSGPGQGSYGYTF; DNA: TGTGCCAGCAGCGGACCGGGACAGGGGAGCTATGGCTACACCTTC
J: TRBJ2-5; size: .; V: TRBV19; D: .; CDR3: CASSGGFAETQYF; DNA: TGTGCCAGTAGTGGGGGGTTCGCAGAGACCCAGTACTTC
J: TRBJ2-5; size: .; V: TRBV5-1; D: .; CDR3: CASSLGGGETQYF; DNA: TGCGCCAGCAGCTTGGGGGGGGGCGAGACCCAGTACTTC
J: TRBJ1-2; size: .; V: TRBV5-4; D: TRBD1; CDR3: CASSLGAGGNYGYTF; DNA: TGTGCCAGCAGCTTGGGGGCAGGGGGGAACTATGGCTACACCTTC
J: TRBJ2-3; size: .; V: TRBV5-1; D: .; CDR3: CASTNTDTQYF; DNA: TGCGCCAGCACAAACACAGATACGCAGTATTTT
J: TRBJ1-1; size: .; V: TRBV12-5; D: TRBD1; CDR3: CASGDDRGNTEAFF; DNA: TGTGCTAGTGGTGATGACAGGGGGAACACTGAAGCTTTCTTT
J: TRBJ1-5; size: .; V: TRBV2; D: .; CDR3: CATLRDSNQPQHF; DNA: TGTGCCACCCTCCGGGACTCTAATCAGCCCCAGCATTTT
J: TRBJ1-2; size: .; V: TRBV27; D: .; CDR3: CASSPFYRVDGYTF; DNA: TGTGCCAGCAGTCCCTTCTACAGGGTTGATGGCTACACCTTC
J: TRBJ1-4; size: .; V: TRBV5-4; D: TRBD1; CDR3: CASSFRGQTNEKLFF; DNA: TGTGCCAGCAGCTTCAGGGGGCAGACTAATGAAAAACTGTTTTTT
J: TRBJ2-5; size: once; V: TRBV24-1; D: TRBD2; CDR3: CATSDLGTSGSQETQYF; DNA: TGTGCCACCAGTGATTTGGGAACTAGCGGGAGTCAAGAGACCCAGTACTTC
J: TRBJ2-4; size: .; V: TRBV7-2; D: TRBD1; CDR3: CASSLGGTDLAKNIQYF; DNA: TGTGCCAGCAGCTTAGGTGGGACAGACCTAGCCAAAAACATTCAGTACTTC
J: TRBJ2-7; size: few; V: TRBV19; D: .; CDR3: CASSDRLPSYEQYF; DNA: TGTGCCAGTAGCGACAGGCTTCCTTCCTACGAGCAGTACTTC
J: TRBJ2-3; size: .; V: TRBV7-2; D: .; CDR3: CASSLVGEGGDTQYF; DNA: TGTGCCAGCAGCTTGGTGGGGGAAGGGGGAGATACGCAGTATTTT
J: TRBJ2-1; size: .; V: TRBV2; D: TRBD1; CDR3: CASSEEGQGVYEQFF; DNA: TGTGCCAGCAGTGAAGAGGGACAGGGAGTCTATGAGCAGTTCTTC
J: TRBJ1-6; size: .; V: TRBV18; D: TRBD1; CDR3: CASSPGTAPTPNNSPLHF; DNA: TGTGCCAGCTCACCGGGGACAGCCCCGACACCGAATAATTCACCCCTCCACTTT
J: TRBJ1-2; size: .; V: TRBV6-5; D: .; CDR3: CASSYRQTYGYTF; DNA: TGTGCCAGCAGTTATAGACAAACCTATGGCTACACCTTC
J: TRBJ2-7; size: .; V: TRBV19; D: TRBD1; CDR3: CASGPGGATNEQYF; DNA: TGTGCCAGTGGGCCAGGGGGCGCTACCAACGAGCAGTACTTC
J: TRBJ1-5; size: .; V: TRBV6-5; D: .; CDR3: CASSPQRDQPQHF; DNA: TGTGCCAGCAGTCCTCAGAGGGATCAGCCCCAGCATTTT
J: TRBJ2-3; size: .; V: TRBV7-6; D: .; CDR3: CASSLGGGATDTQYF; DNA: TGTGCCAGCAGCTTAGGTGGGGGGGCGACAGATACGCAGTATTTT
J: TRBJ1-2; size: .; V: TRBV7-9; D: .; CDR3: CAITGGFYGYTF; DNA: TGTGCCATTACGGGGGGCTTCTATGGCTACACCTTC
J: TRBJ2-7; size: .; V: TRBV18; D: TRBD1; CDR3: CASSLRDSRYEQYF; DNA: TGTGCCAGCTCCCTCCGGGACAGCCGCTACGAGCAGTACTTC
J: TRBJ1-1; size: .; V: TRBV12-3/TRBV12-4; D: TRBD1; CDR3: CASRRQGEGFF; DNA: TGTGCCAGCAGGAGACAGGGGGAGGGTTTCTTT
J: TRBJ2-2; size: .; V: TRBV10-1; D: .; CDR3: CASSADRNTGELFF; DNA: TGCGCCAGCAGTGCGGACAGGAACACCGGGGAGCTGTTTTTT
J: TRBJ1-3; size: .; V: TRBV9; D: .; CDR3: CASSPSDVRTVYSGTIYF; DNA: TGTGCCAGCAGCCCCTCGGACGTGCGGACGGTGTATTCGGGAACCATATATTTT
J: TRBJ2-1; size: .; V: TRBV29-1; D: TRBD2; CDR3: CSVGRLAGDRYNEQFF; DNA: TGCAGCGTGGGCCGACTAGCGGGGGATCGCTACAATGAGCAGTTCTTC
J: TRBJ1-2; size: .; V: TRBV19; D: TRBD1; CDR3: CASSADDRGFGYTF; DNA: TGTGCCAGTAGTGCAGACGACAGGGGTTTCGGCTACACCTTC
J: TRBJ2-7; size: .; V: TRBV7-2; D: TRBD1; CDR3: CASSSRDRDNEQYF; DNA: TGTGCCAGCAGCAGCCGGGACAGGGATAACGAGCAGTACTTC
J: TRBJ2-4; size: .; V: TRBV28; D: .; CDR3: CASSLRGENIQYF; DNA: TGTGCCAGCAGTTTACGCGGTGAAAACATTCAGTACTTC
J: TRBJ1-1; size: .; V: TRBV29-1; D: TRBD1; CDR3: CSVLDRVNTEAFF; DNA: TGCAGCGTTCTGGACAGGGTAAACACTGAAGCTTTCTTT